This TCR beta chain was sequenced in a study of blood T cell repertoires in COVID-19. The overall study: Spain, Italy and the United States supplied samples that represented acute and convalescent COVID-19.

Profiled with immunoSEQ multiplex PCR; TCRdb holds only in-frame clones, not every one. The table lists 150,000 to 200,000 clones, 76% of them singletons, with about 17% in the top ten. The study drew participants aged about 18 to 90 years from approximately 23 US areas. Participant-given clinical history determined each cohort assignment. Germline V gene sequence: CDR1 SGHTA, CDR2 FQGTGA. This CDR3 spans 16 amino acids. V was clipped by 5 bases and J by 4 bases; unmatched bases: 7. This sequence joins TRBV7-3 and TRBJ2-1, with 11 bases identical to TRBD1. The sample consisted of PBMCs or T cells enriched from blood (not recorded which). The sequence derives from a woman in her forties or fifties with acute COVID-19. The CDR3 region has the DNA TGTGCCAGCAGCCGGACAGGGACAGGGGGTTACAATGAGCAGTTCTTC. Protein: CASSRTGTGGYNEQFF.